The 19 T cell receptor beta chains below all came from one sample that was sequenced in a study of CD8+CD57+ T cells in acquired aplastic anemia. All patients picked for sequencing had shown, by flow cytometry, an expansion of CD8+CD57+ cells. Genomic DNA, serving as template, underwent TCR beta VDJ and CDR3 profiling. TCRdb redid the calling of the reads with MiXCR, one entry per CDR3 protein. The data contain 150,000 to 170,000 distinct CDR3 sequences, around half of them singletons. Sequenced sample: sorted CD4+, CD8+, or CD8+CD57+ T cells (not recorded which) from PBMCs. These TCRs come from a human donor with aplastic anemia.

The chain's CDR3 is CASSRNGGETQYF. The CDR3 bases are TGTGCCAGTAGCCGTAATGGGGGCGAGACCCAGTACTTC. The chain recombines TRBV19 with TRBJ2-5; TRBD1 might be the D (6 bases). The CDR3 has 13 residues. Trimming removed 6 bases at V and 5 bases at J, with 13 bases between. The V gene's germline CDR1 is LNHDA and CDR2 SQIVND (reference sequence).

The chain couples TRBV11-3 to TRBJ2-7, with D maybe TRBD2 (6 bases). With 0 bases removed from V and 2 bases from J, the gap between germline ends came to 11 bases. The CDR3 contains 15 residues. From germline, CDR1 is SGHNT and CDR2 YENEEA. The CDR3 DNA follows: TGTGCCAGCAGCTTAGATCCGGGGGAAACCTACGAGCAGTACTTC. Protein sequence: CASSLDPGETYEQYF.

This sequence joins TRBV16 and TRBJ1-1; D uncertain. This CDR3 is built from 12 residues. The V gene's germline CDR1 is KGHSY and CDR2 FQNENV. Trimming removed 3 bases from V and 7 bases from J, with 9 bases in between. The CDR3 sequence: CASSHAAVEAFF. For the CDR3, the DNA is TGTGCCAGCAGCCATGCGGCGGTTGAAGCTTTCTTT.

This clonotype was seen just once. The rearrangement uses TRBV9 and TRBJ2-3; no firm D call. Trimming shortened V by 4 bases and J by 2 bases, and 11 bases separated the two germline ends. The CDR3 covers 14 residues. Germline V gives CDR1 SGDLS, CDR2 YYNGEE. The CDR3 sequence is CASSPEPYTDTQYF. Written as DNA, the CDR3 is TGTGCCAGCAGCCCAGAGCCGTACACAGATACGCAGTATTTT.

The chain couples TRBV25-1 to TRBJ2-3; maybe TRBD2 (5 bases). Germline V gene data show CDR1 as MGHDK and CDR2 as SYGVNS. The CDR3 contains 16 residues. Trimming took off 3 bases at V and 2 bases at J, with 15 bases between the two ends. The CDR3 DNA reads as TGTGCCAGCAGTGACGGGATGGGAACCTCCACAGATACGCAGTATTTT. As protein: CASSDGMGTSTDTQYF.

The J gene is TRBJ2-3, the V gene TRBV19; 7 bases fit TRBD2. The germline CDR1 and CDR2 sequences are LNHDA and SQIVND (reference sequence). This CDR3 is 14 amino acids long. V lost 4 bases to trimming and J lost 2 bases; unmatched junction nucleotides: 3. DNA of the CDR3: TGTGCCAGTAGTACTAGCGGAACCACAGATACGCAGTATTTT. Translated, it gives CASSTSGTTDTQYF.

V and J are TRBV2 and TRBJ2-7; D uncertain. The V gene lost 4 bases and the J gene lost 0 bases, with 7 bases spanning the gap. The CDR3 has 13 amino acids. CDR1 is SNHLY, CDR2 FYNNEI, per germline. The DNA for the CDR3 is TGTGCCAGCAGTGTAATCCTCTCCTACGAGCAGTACTTC. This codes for CASSVILSYEQYF. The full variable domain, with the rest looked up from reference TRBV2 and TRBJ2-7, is EPEVTQTPSHQVTQMGQEVILRCVPISNHLYFYWYRQILGQKVEFLVSFYNNEISEKSEIFDDQFSVERPDGSNFTLKIRSTKLEDSAMYFCASSVILSYEQYFGPGTRLTVT.

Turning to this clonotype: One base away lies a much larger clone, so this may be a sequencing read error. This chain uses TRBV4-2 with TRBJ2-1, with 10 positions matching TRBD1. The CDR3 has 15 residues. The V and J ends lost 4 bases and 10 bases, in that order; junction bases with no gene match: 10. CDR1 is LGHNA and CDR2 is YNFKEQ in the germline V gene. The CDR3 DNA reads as TGTGCCAGCAGCCCAGGGACAGGGGTGCACTACGAGCAGTTCTTC. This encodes CASSPGTGVHYEQFF.

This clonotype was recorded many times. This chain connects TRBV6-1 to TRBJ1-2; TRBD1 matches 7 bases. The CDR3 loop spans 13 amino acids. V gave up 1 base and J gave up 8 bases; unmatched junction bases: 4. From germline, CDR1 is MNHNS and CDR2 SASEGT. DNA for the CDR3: TGTGCCAGCAGTGAAGTAACAGGGGAGGGCTACACCTTC. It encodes CASSEVTGEGYTF.

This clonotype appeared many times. CDR3 DNA: TGTGCCAGCAAAAGGGGCTACAATGAGCAGTTCTTC. This sequence encodes CASKRGYNEQFF. The chain couples TRBV6-5 to TRBJ2-1, with D possibly being TRBD1 (5 bases). This CDR3 is 12 amino acids long. The V end lost 7 bases, the J end lost 3 bases, and 7 bases lay between the germline ends. Looked up from germline, CDR1 is MNHEY and CDR2 is SVGAGI.

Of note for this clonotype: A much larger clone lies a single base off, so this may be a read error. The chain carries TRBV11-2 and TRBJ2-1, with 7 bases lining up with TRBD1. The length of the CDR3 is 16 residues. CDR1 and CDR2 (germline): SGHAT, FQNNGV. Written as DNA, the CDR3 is TGTGCCAGCAGCCCCGGACAGGCGATAACCTACAATGGGCAGTTCTTC. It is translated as CASSPGQAITYNGQFF.

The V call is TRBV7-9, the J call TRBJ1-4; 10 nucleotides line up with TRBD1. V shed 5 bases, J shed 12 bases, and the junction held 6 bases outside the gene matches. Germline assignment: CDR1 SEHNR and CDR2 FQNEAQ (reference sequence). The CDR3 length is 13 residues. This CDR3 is CASSMTGGGELFF. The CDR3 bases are TGTGCCAGCAGCATGACAGGGGGCGGGGAACTGTTTTTT.

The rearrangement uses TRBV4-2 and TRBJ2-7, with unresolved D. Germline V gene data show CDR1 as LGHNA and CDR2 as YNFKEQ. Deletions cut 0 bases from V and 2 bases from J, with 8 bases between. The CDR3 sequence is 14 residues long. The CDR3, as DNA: TGTGCCAGCAGCCAAGATGCCTTAACCTACGAGCAGTACTTC. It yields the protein CASSQDALTYEQYF.

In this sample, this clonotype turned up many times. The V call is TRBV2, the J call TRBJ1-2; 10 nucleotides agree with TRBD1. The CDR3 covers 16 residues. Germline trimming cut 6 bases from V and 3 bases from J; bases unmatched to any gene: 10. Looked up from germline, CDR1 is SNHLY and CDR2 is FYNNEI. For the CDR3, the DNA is TGTGCCAGCAGCGGTGTAGACAGGGGGCTTGACTATGGCTACACCTTC. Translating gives CASSGVDRGLDYGYTF.

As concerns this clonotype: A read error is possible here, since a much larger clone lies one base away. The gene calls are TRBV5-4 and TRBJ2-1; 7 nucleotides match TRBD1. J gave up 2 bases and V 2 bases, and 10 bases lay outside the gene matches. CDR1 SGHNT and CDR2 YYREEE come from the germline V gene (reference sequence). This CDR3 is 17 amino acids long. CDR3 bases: TGTGCCAGCAGCTTCACCCCAGGGGGACGACCCTACAATGAGCAGTTCTTC. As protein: CASSFTPGGRPYNEQFF.

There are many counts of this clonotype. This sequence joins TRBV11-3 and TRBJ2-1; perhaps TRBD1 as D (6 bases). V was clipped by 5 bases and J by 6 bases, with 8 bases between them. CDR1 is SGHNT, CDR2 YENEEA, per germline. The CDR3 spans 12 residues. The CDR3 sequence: CASSPDSNEQFF. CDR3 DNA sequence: TGTGCCAGCAGCCCGGACAGCAATGAGCAGTTCTTC.

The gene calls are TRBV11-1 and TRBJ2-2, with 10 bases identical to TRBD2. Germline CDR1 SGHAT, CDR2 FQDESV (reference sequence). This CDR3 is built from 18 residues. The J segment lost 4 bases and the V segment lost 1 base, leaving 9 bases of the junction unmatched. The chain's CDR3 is CASSLGSPSGSSTGELFF. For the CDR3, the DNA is TGTGCCAGCAGCTTAGGGTCCCCTAGCGGGAGTAGCACCGGGGAGCTGTTTTTT.

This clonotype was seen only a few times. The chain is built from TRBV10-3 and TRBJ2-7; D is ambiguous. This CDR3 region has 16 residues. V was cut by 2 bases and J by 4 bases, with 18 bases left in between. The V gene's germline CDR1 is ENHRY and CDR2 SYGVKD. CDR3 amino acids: CAISEASPVRKYEQYF. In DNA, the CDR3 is TGTGCCATCAGTGAGGCCTCCCCAGTAAGAAAATACGAGCAGTACTTC.

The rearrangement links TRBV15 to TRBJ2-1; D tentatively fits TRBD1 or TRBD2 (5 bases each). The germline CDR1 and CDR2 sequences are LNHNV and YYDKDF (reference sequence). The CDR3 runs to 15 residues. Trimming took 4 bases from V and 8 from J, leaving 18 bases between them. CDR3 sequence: CATSKEWGRGDEQFF. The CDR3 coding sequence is TGTGCCACCAGCAAAGAATGGGGACGGGGCGATGAGCAGTTCTTC.